This T cell receptor (beta chain) was captured by sequencing in a study of patients and donors after allogeneic stem cell transplantation. This CDR3 has 14 amino acids. The V segment lost 4 bases and the J segment 2 bases; nucleotides outside the gene matches: 3. CDR1 GTSNPN and CDR2 SVGIG come from the germline V gene (reference sequence). From the RT-PCR reads, TCRdb called clonotypes with MiXCR, one entry per CDR3 protein. The sample holds about 960,000 distinct CDR3 sequences, 18% seen once. This clonotype occurred a few times. The source material was blood, either unsorted or a sorted T cell fraction (not recorded which). This TCR was sampled from a human donor who was either an allogeneic HSCT recipient or a stem cell or donor lymphocyte infusion donor (not recorded which). It is not recorded whose cells these are; they may come from a transplant donor. The chain joins TRBV30 to TRBJ1-3, with 9 bases identical to TRBD1. This chain's CDR3 is CAWTDRGTGNTIYF. CDR3 DNA sequence: TGTGCCTGGACAGACAGGGGGACTGGAAACACCATATATTTT.